This entry features one T cell receptor beta chain sequence. As yet, its antigen is unknown. Using immunoSEQ multiplex PCR, the repertoire was profiled, and TCRdb retains in-frame clones only, with some absent. The sample lists roughly 15,000 clones, around 70% occurring once. Patients in the study, people with chemo-refractory metastatic non-small-cell lung cancer, received focal radiation plus ipilimumab CTLA-4 blockade. The sample originates from a study of radiotherapy plus CTLA-4 blockade in lung cancer. Regarding the study as a whole: Early blood T cell clone changes and increased post-radiation serum interferon-beta were reportedly the strongest response predictors. Radiotherapy was combined with ipilimumab, and tumor-derived TCR clones then expanded in blood.

This CDR3 is 14 amino acids long. Trimming removed 5 bases from V and 4 bases from J; junction bases left unmatched: 7. Germline values: CDR1 MNHEY, CDR2 SMNVEV (reference sequence). The specimen comprised peripheral blood, sampled from a patient treated with radiotherapy plus ipilimumab. V and J are TRBV27 and TRBJ1-2, with 7 bases identical to TRBD1. The source of this sequence is a human donor with non-small cell lung cancer whose response to radiotherapy plus ipilimumab could not be evaluated. CDR3 region: CASSTTGWGYGYTF. CDR3 coding DNA: TGTGCCAGCAGTACGACAGGGTGGGGCTATGGCTACACCTTC.